This passage covers 23 T cell receptor beta chains from one sample sequenced in a study of CD8 T cells in ankylosing spondylitis. One entry per CDR3 protein, called by TCRdb with MiXCR from the 5' RACE reads. The table records some 200,000 distinct CDR3 sequences, roughly 12% of them present only once. Input material: blood, either unsorted or a sorted T cell fraction (not recorded which). Receptors were obtained from a male donor with ankylosing spondylitis or in good health (not recorded which).

The chain carries TRBV30 and TRBJ2-3; D remains unclear. CDR1 and CDR2 from the germline V gene are GTSNPN and SVGIG (reference sequence). V lost 1 base and J 5 bases, leaving 1 base between the germline ends. CDR3 length equals 10 residues. CDR3 DNA sequence: TGTGCCTGGAGTGGAGATACGCAGTATTTT. Encoded protein: CAWSGDTQYF.

This clonotype was counted between two and nine times. This chain links TRBV5-5 with TRBJ2-3; tentative D call: TRBD1 (5 bases). The CDR3 runs 18 residues. The V end was cut by 1 base, the J end by 0 bases, with 18 bases between. Germline assignment: CDR1 SGHKS and CDR2 YYEKEE (reference sequence). In DNA form, the CDR3 reads TGTGCCAGCAGCTTGTCCCTCTACAGGTACTCTAGCACAGATACGCAGTATTTT. Translation: CASSLSLYRYSSTDTQYF.

In this sample, this clonotype turned up once. The chain is built from TRBV4-1 and TRBJ2-2, with D tentatively TRBD1 (5 bases). The germline V gene has CDR1 MGHRA and CDR2 YSYEKL. Trimming shortened V by 4 bases and J by 0 bases, and 12 bases separated the two germline ends. CDR3 length: 16 amino acids. The CDR3 sequence: CASSLNGQANTGELFF. CDR3 DNA: TGCGCCAGCAGCCTAAACGGACAAGCGAACACCGGGGAGCTGTTTTTT.

The chain employs TRBV12-5 and TRBJ1-1, with a possible D match to TRBD1 (5 bases). CDR3 length equals 15 residues. Trimming left V 2 bases short and J 5 bases short, with 15 bases between. The germline CDR1 and CDR2 sequences are LGHNT and FRNRAP. The CDR3 DNA reads TGTGCTAGTGGTTTGACGATTTCGGGGGGAACTGAAGCTTTCTTT. Translating gives CASGLTISGGTEAFF.

The chain combines TRBV5-1 with TRBJ1-5; unclear D gene. V dropped 1 base and J dropped 2 bases, with 10 bases sitting between them. Germline V gene sequence: CDR1 SGHRS, CDR2 YFSETQ. This CDR3 spans 15 amino acids. For the CDR3, the DNA is TGCGCCAGCAGCTTGAATCTTAAGGGCAATCAGCCCCAGCATTTT. This gives the protein CASSLNLKGNQPQHF.

The chain couples TRBV9 to TRBJ2-7; D is uncertain. V was shortened by 1 base and J by 0 bases, with 8 bases between the two germline ends. CDR1 and CDR2 (germline): SGDLS, YYNGEE. The CDR3 contains 14 residues. The CDR3 DNA sequence: TGTGCCAGCAGCGTAAGTAGGAGCTCCTACGAGCAGTACTTC. As protein: CASSVSRSSYEQYF.

This clonotype has a handful of counts. The chain couples TRBV12-3 or TRBV12-4 to TRBJ1-6, with 9 bases identical to TRBD1. The V gene end was trimmed by 5 bases and the J gene end by 11 bases; junction bases not matched to a gene: 10. The CDR3 is 15 residues long. The CDR3 bases are TGTGCCAGCAGTGCCGGGACAGGGCCTTTAGCACCCCTCCACTTT. Translation gives CASSAGTGPLAPLHF.

This clonotype was found a few times. V and J are TRBV27 and TRBJ1-1, with 8 bases lining up with TRBD1. There are 17 residues in the CDR3. CDR1 and CDR2 (germline): MNHEY, SMNVEV (reference sequence). The J segment lost 0 bases and the V segment lost 4 bases, leaving 10 bases of the junction unmatched. CDR3 in DNA: TGTGCCAGCAGTTCCACCAGGACAGGGCGCATGAACACTGAAGCTTTCTTT. Its protein is CASSSTRTGRMNTEAFF.

This clonotype appeared many times. This rearrangement joins TRBV20-1 to TRBJ1-5; a possible D gene is TRBD1 (5 bases). The CDR3 has 12 amino acids. V was cut by 6 bases and J by 10 bases, with 16 bases left in between. Germline V lookup: CDR1 DFQATT, CDR2 SNEGSKA (reference sequence). CDR3 protein: CSARGPMPPQHF. Written as DNA, the CDR3 is TGCAGTGCCCGGGGACCCATGCCACCCCAGCATTTT.

The sample holds a few counts of this clonotype. The chain recombines TRBV6-1 with TRBJ2-1, with no clear D. The CDR3 is 15 amino acids. V was trimmed by 6 bases and J by 2 bases, leaving 14 bases between them. Germline V lookup: CDR1 MNHNS, CDR2 SASEGT. The CDR3, as DNA: TGTGCCAGCAGGCCCGAATGGCAAACCTACAATGAGCAGTTCTTC. Translated: CASRPEWQTYNEQFF.

This clonotype was observed at least ten times. J is TRBJ2-7 and V is TRBV29-1; 8 positions agree with TRBD1. Germline values: CDR1 SQVTM, CDR2 ANQGSEA. CDR3 length: 12 residues. The V segment lost 7 bases and the J segment 3 bases; nucleotides outside the gene matches: 5. The CDR3 nucleotides are TGCAGCGCCGGACAGGGTAACTACGAGCAGTACTTC. Its translation: CSAGQGNYEQYF.

The V call is TRBV7-9, the J call TRBJ2-7; D is perhaps TRBD1 or TRBD2 (5 bases each). The CDR3 sequence is 14 residues long. Trimming removed 1 base from V and 4 bases from J, with 11 bases in between. CDR1 is SEHNR, CDR2 FQNEAQ, per germline (reference sequence). CDR3: CASSLGDGRYEQYF. CDR3 DNA: TGTGCCAGCAGCTTAGGGGACGGACGTTACGAGCAGTACTTC.

This clonotype has just a few counts. The V gene is TRBV4-1, the J gene TRBJ2-1; no clear D. The CDR3 has 16 amino acids. The ends were cut back, 2 bases at V and 12 bases at J, with 23 bases in the middle. Germline assignment: CDR1 MGHRA and CDR2 YSYEKL. The CDR3 DNA reads as TGCGCCAGCAGCCAAAATCAACCTACCAGGCTCTCATGGCAGTTCTTC. Amino acid sequence: CASSQNQPTRLSWQFF.

This clonotype was seen repeatedly, ten times or more. J is TRBJ2-7 and V is TRBV7-9, with 7 positions matching TRBD2. V lost 2 bases to trimming and J lost 0 bases; unmatched junction nucleotides: 7. Per germline, CDR1 SEHNR and CDR2 FQNEAQ (reference sequence). The CDR3 is made up of 16 amino acids. The CDR3 nucleotides are TGTGCCAGCAGCTTAACGGGAGGTCAGACCTCCTACGAGCAGTACTTC. Its protein is CASSLTGGQTSYEQYF. Together with reference TRBV7-9 and TRBJ2-7, the CDR3 gives the full variable domain: DTGVSQNPRHKITKRGQNVTFRCDPISEHNRLYWYRQTLGQGPEFLTYFQNEAQLEKSRLLSDRFSAERPKGSFSTLEIQRTEQGDSAMYLCASSLTGGQTSYEQYFGPGTRLTVT.

This clonotype was detected ten times or more. V gene TRBV29-1 combines with J gene TRBJ2-2; D remains ambiguous. Trimming shortened V by 7 bases and J by 4 bases, and 7 bases separated the two germline ends. This CDR3 contains 11 residues. Germline V lookup: CDR1 SQVTM, CDR2 ANQGSEA. DNA for the CDR3: TGCAGCGCGGTTGGCACCGGGGAGCTGTTTTTT. The encoded protein is CSAVGTGELFF.

In its sample, this clonotype was seen a few times. J is TRBJ1-4 and V is TRBV6-5; D is possibly TRBD1 (6 bases). Per the germline V gene, CDR1 is MNHEY and CDR2 is SVGAGI. V lost 2 bases to trimming and J lost 7 bases, with 14 bases between them. This CDR3 spans 15 amino acids. The CDR3 nucleotides read TGTGCCAGCAGTTACGAAGGGGGTTCCACTGAAAAACTGTTTTTT. Protein: CASSYEGGSTEKLFF.

In its sample, this clonotype was seen a few times. The rearrangement joins TRBV14 to TRBJ2-7; D possibly matches TRBD1 or TRBD2 (5 bases each). Germline CDR1 SGHDN, CDR2 FVKESK. Between the trimmed V and J ends, which lost 2 bases and 2 bases, there was a span of 10 bases. This CDR3 contains 14 residues. CDR3 DNA: TGTGCCAGCAGCCAAATGAGGGGCCCCTACGAGCAGTACTTC. The encoded protein is CASSQMRGPYEQYF. Complete variable domain (other parts from reference TRBV14 and TRBJ2-7): EAGVTQFPSHSVIEKGQTVTLRCDPISGHDNLYWYRRVMGKEIKFLLHFVKESKQDESGMPNNRFLAERTGGTYSTLKVQPAELEDSGVYFCASSQMRGPYEQYFGPGTRLTVT.

This clonotype was seen a handful of times. The chain combines TRBV5-6 with TRBJ1-5; D gene ambiguous. V lost 3 bases, J lost 4 bases, and 8 bases lay in between. The germline V gene encodes CDR1 SGHDT and CDR2 YYEEEE. The CDR3 has 13 residues. CDR3 sequence (DNA): TGTGCCAGCAGCTGGCGGAGGAATCAGCCCCAGCATTTT. Translation gives CASSWRRNQPQHF. The full variable domain, with the rest looked up from reference TRBV5-6 and TRBJ1-5, is DAGVTQSPTHLIKTRGQQVTLRCSPKSGHDTVSWYQQALGQGPQFIFQYYEEEERQRGNFPDRFSGHQFPNYSSELNVNALLLGDSALYLCASSWRRNQPQHFGDGTRLSIL.

The chain employs TRBV6-1 and TRBJ2-1; D ambiguous. Germline CDR1 reads MNHNS; CDR2 reads SASEGT. Trimming removed 8 bases from V and 0 bases from J, with 17 bases in between. The CDR3 contains 16 residues. The CDR3 reads CASHKSGIYSYNEQFF. The CDR3 DNA reads as TGTGCCAGCCATAAATCGGGTATTTACTCCTACAATGAGCAGTTCTTC.

The V gene is TRBV20-1, the J gene TRBJ2-7; D perhaps matches TRBD2 (7 bases). Looked up from germline, CDR1 is DFQATT and CDR2 is SNEGSKA (reference sequence). V gave up 6 bases and J gave up 6 bases, with 18 bases separating them. The CDR3 extends over 13 amino acids. CDR3 in DNA: TGCAGTGCATTGTCCCGGGGGGCGGGCGAGCAGTACTTC. Translating gives CSALSRGAGEQYF.

The chain uses TRBV7-2 and TRBJ2-2; no firm D call. Germline V gene data show CDR1 as SGHTA and CDR2 as FQGNSA. Trimming removed 5 bases from V and 1 base from J, with 8 bases in between. The length of the CDR3 is 14 residues. The chain's CDR3 is CASSHDWNTGELFF. CDR3 nucleotide sequence: TGTGCCAGCAGCCACGACTGGAACACCGGGGAGCTGTTTTTT.

Only a few counts were recorded for this clonotype. The rearrangement joins TRBV5-8 to TRBJ2-2; TRBD1 matches at 8 bases. Germline CDR1 and CDR2: SGHTS and YDEGEE. This CDR3 contains 16 residues. Losses at the gene ends were 3 bases for V and 3 bases for J; bases not matched to a gene: 7. In nucleotides, the CDR3 is TGTGCCAGCAGCTCCGGACAGGGTAAAGACACCGGGGAGCTGTTTTTT. Protein product: CASSSGQGKDTGELFF.

This clonotype was picked up many times. This sequence joins TRBV2 and TRBJ2-1; 12 bases agree with TRBD2. The CDR3 has 16 amino acids. In germline, CDR1 is SNHLY, CDR2 FYNNEI. Losses at the gene ends were 5 bases for V and 3 bases for J; bases not matched to a gene: 5. Written as DNA, the CDR3 is TGTGCCAGCAGTCTCCAACTAGCGGGAGGCTACAATGAGCAGTTCTTC. As protein: CASSLQLAGGYNEQFF.